This entry features one T cell receptor beta chain sequence. What it binds is not known. Trimming removed 1 base at V and 5 bases at J, with 8 bases between. CDR3 length: 14 amino acids. The germline gives CDR1 SEHNR, CDR2 FQNEAQ (reference sequence). Produced via immunoSEQ multiplex PCR; TCRdb's table is partial and in-frame only. The sample includes about 120,000 clones, approximately 90% of them seen just once. This entry comes from a study of T cell responses to AZD1222 COVID-19 vaccine. General observations from the study: Variant regions that are unmutated are reportedly the target of nearly half of spike-specific TCRs. Samples come after the peak T cell response, not at day 14.

The clonotype originates from an adult in good health. The chain couples TRBV7-9 to TRBJ2-2, with D unresolved. The input for sequencing was peripheral blood, taken on day 0 of AZD1222 vaccination. The CDR3 loop is CASSLDMRTGELFF. Here the CDR3 DNA reads TGTGCCAGCAGCTTAGATATGAGGACCGGGGAGCTGTTTTTT.